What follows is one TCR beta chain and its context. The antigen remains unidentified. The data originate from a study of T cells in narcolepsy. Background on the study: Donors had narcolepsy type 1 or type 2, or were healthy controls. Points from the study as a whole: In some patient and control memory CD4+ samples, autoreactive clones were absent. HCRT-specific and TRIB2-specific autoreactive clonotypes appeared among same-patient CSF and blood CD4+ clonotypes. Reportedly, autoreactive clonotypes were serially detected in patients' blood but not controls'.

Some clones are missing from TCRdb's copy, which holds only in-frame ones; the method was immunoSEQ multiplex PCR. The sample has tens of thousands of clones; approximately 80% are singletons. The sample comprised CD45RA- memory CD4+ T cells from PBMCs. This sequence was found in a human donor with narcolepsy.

The CDR3, as DNA: TGTGCCAGCAGCAAATCGGAGAACTTCACGGTTAACACAGATACGCAGTATTTT. It is translated as CASSKSENFTVNTDTQYF. This chain uses TRBV21-1 with TRBJ2-3; TRBD2, as called in the table, went unchecked against the DNA. TRBV21-1 is recorded as a pseudogene. This CDR3 region has 18 residues.